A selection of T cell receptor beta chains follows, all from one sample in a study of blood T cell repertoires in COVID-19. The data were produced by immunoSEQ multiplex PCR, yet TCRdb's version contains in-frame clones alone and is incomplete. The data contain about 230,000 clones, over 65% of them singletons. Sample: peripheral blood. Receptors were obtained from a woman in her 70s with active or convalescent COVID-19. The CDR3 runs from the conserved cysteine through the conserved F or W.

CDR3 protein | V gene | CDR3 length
CASTITDSILFF | TRBV2 | 12
CASSLFVSGTEAFF | TRBV6-2/TRBV6-3 | 14
CASSLSPQGIGYTF | TRBV7-6 | 14
CASSYSIVGQGYEQYF | TRBV6-5 | 16
CASRRLAGSPYEQYF | TRBV6-5 | 15
CASTPSPRGRNSPLHF | TRBV6-2/TRBV6-3 | 16
CASSPGTGGKVDTEAFF | TRBV11-2 | 17
CASGPGQGAGETQYF | TRBV6-4 | 15
CAWSTPGASGSWGEQFF | TRBV30 | 17
CTSLGRGGGELFF | TRBV29-1 | 13
CASSWGSNQPQHF | TRBV6-6 | 13
CASSPVASGQARYEQYF | TRBV7-9 | 17
CASSFPADTSTDTQYF | TRBV5-1 | 16
CASSVIPTNEKLFF | TRBV5-1 | 14
CASSPQRGGNEQFF | TRBV4-2 | 14
CASSLLSSGNEQYF | TRBV7-9 | 14
CASSLDLGITGAAGANVLTF | TRBV11-2 | 20
CASSLSPSGGALGTQYF | TRBV7-3 | 17
CASSPRSATNSNQPQHF | TRBV18 | 17
CASSGLGGEDHTDLGSYNEQFF | TRBV5-1 | 22
CAWNREGYTF | TRBV30 | 10
CAITAAGNQPQHF | TRBV10-3 | 13
CASSLQGITYEQYF | TRBV13 | 14
CASSFQTGRHSPLHF | TRBV19 | 15
CASSPPGGGVGGANVLTF | TRBV7-7 | 18
CASSLVQGAVGYTF | TRBV5-1 | 14
CASSHRNTEAFF | TRBV6-5 | 12
CASSSPSGNTEAFF | TRBV27 | 14
CASSERDRSYEQYF | TRBV21-1 | 14
CASSYPPGQNSYEQYF | TRBV27 | 16
CASSFDAESPLASGYDTQYF | TRBV5-5 | 20
CASSPPGQGMYEQYF | TRBV5-1 | 15
CASSLELMDSPLHF | TRBV7-6 | 14
CASSLRTEAFF | TRBV28 | 11
CASSLLGAGTGLSYEQYF | TRBV5-5 | 18
CASSQGVPGNTIYF | TRBV18 | 14
CASSTGVVPETQYF | TRBV5-4 | 14
CASSPQGASGANVLTF | TRBV18 | 16
CASSPSSGGLPDTQYF | TRBV7-3 | 16
CASWSLSGTDTQYF | TRBV5-4 | 14